These 14 T cell receptor beta chains originate from one sample sequenced in a study of T cell changes during pregnancy in multiple sclerosis (dated by TCRdb to between 2018 and 2021). Library construction relied on the immunoSEQ multiplex PCR assay. The clones in this table, taken by TCRdb from immuneACCESS, are in-frame only. Not every clone is retained; where verified, under half of the shortfall comes from an unresolved V gene, and the cause of the rest is unknown. A total of 30,000 or so clones appear in this sample, about 91% of them only once. The top ten clones comprise 9.7% of the sample. Source: CD8+ T cells from peripheral blood mononuclear cells, taken in the first trimester of pregnancy. Receptors were obtained from a female donor with multiple sclerosis, enrolled in a pregnancy study.

CDR3 residues: CASRRPGQGRTEAFF. The CDR3 bases are TGTGCCAGCAGACGCCCGGGACAGGGGAGGACTGAAGCTTTCTTT. This sequence joins TRBV6-6 and TRBJ1-1; 10 bases map to TRBD1. J gave up 5 bases and V 6 bases, and 9 bases lay outside the gene matches. The CDR3 extends over 15 amino acids. Germline values: CDR1 MNHNY, CDR2 SVGAGI (reference sequence).

The gene calls are TRBV15 and TRBJ2-3; 7 nucleotides match TRBD2. The CDR3 length is 16 residues. The germline V gene encodes CDR1 LNHNV and CDR2 YYDKDF (reference sequence). Trimming took 3 bases from V and 3 from J; bases not matched to a gene: 9. CDR3 residues: CATSSSYGGGTDTQYF. Here the CDR3 DNA reads TGTGCCACCAGCAGTAGTTATGGGGGGGGGACAGATACGCAGTATTTT.

J is TRBJ2-1 and V is TRBV11-3; the D gene is possibly TRBD2 (5 bases). V lost 5 bases, J lost 10 bases, and 18 bases lay in between. The CDR3 spans 14 residues. The germline V gene encodes CDR1 SGHNT and CDR2 YENEEA. The CDR3 loop is CASSLGGLEVEQFF. The DNA for the CDR3 is TGTGCCAGCAGCCTAGGCGGGCTGGAGGTCGAGCAGTTCTTC.

The gene calls are TRBV10-3 and TRBJ2-3; D might be TRBD2 (5 bases). The CDR3 consists of 12 residues. Germline V gives CDR1 ENHRY, CDR2 SYGVKD. V lost 8 bases, J lost 5 bases, and 11 bases lay in between. The CDR3 DNA is TGTGCCATCCTCGGGGATGGAGATACGCAGTATTTT. It specifies CAILGDGDTQYF.

CDR3 region: CASSDSTSGSGELFF. CDR3 nucleotide sequence: TGTGCCAGCAGTGACTCGACTAGCGGGAGCGGGGAGCTGTTTTTT. The chain joins TRBV6-1 to TRBJ2-2; 12 bases fit TRBD2. Germline CDR1 MNHNS, CDR2 SASEGT. This CDR3 region has 15 residues. V shed 3 bases, J shed 7 bases, and the junction held 3 bases outside the gene matches.

The chain joins TRBV4-1 to TRBJ2-7; D is possibly TRBD1 (6 bases). Germline V gene lookup returns CDR1 MGHRA and CDR2 YSYEKL. V dropped 3 bases and J dropped 0 bases, with 12 bases sitting between them. The CDR3 has 15 amino acids. CDR3 nucleotides: TGCGCCAGCAGCCATGGGCTCAGGGGCTCCTACGAGCAGTACTTC. Amino acids: CASSHGLRGSYEQYF.

The rearrangement links TRBV5-1 to TRBJ2-7; a weak D match, TRBD1 (6 bases). This CDR3 spans 13 amino acids. CDR1 is SGHRS, CDR2 YFSETQ, per germline. Trimming pared 7 bases from V and 0 bases from J, leaving 11 bases between. CDR3 in amino acids: CASQDSYSYEQYF. CDR3 DNA sequence: TGCGCCAGCCAGGACAGTTACTCCTACGAGCAGTACTTC.

The chain is built from TRBV6-1 and TRBJ2-3; D is unresolved. This CDR3 spans 15 amino acids. The V and J ends lost 4 bases and 4 bases respectively, with 15 bases between them. In germline, CDR1 is MNHNS, CDR2 SASEGT. CDR3 loop: CASSGHQESPDTQYF. The DNA for the CDR3 is TGTGCCAGCAGTGGACACCAAGAATCTCCAGATACGCAGTATTTT.

The genes are TRBV28 and TRBJ2-4; 10 positions match TRBD1. This CDR3 region has 17 residues. Germline loops: CDR1 MDHEN, CDR2 SYDVKM. With 3 bases clipped from V and 6 bases from J, the junction kept 11 bases outside the gene matches. The CDR3 sequence is CASSFFPGQGFGNIQYF. CDR3 nucleotide sequence: TGTGCCAGCAGTTTCTTTCCGGGACAGGGGTTTGGAAACATTCAGTACTTC.

The chain links TRBV4-3 to TRBJ2-1, with TRBD2 as a possible D gene (5 bases). Germline V CDR1 and CDR2: LGHNA, YSLEER. Trimming left V 3 bases short and J 2 bases short, with 20 bases between. CDR3 length: 18 residues. CDR3 nucleotides: TGCGCCAGCAGCCACGACATTCCACCCGGGGAGACCTACAATGAGCAGTTCTTC. Translation: CASSHDIPPGETYNEQFF.

This chain uses TRBV2 with TRBJ1-4; D gene unclear. V lost 6 bases and J 1 base, leaving 9 bases between the germline ends. The CDR3 consists of 14 residues. The germline gives CDR1 SNHLY, CDR2 FYNNEI. DNA of the CDR3: TGTGCCAGCAGGCGACGAGGAACTAATGAAAAACTGTTTTTT. This sequence encodes CASRRRGTNEKLFF.

The J gene is TRBJ2-2, the V gene TRBV2; weak D call: TRBD1 (5 bases). Trimming removed 6 bases from V and 5 bases from J, with 10 bases in between. This CDR3 is built from 13 residues. The germline V gene has CDR1 SNHLY and CDR2 FYNNEI. For the CDR3, the DNA is TGTGCCAGCAGAGACAGTCCGACCGGGGAGCTGTTTTTT. It is translated as CASRDSPTGELFF.

The V gene is TRBV4-3, the J gene TRBJ2-7; a weak D match, TRBD1 (5 bases). Germline V gene data show CDR1 as LGHNA and CDR2 as YSLEER. The CDR3 length is 15 residues. Between the trimmed V and J ends, which lost 0 bases and 3 bases, there was a span of 12 bases. CDR3 protein: CASSQDRGYFYEQYF. Here the CDR3 DNA reads TGCGCCAGCAGCCAAGATAGGGGTTACTTCTACGAGCAGTACTTC.

The chain combines TRBV18 with TRBJ2-7, with D possibly being TRBD2 (6 bases). The CDR3 length is 14 residues. V was shortened by 3 bases and J by 3 bases, with 12 bases between the two germline ends. Germline V gene sequence: CDR1 KGHSH, CDR2 LQKENI. The CDR3 sequence is CASSPQDYLYEQYF. Written as DNA, the CDR3 is TGTGCCAGCTCACCCCAGGACTATCTCTACGAGCAGTACTTC.